This T cell receptor beta chain was obtained from a study of T cell repertoires in aging, cancer and after chemotherapy. Germline CDR1 DFQATT, CDR2 SNEGSKA (reference sequence). This CDR3 comprises 15 residues. Trimming cost V 1 base and J 1 base; bases outside gene matches: 6. TRB rearrangements spanning V, D and J were amplified using mixed TRB-A/B primers. TCRdb re-analysed the multiplex PCR reads in MiXCR, keeping a single row per CDR3 protein. Found here are more than 2,000 distinct CDR3 sequences, about 45% of them singletons; the top ten hold 30% to 50%. Amplification of TCR beta used genomic DNA extracted from peripheral blood.

The clonotype was recovered from a human donor with a solid tumor. This chain uses TRBV20-1 with TRBJ2-7; 8 nucleotides align to TRBD1. Specimen: blood. The CDR3 sequence is CSARVARTGSYEQYF. CDR3 sequence (DNA): TGCAGTGCTAGAGTGGCCCGGACAGGGTCCTACGAGCAGTACTTC.